Each of the 14 T cell receptor beta chains below was sequenced from the same sample in a study of blood T cell repertoires in COVID-19. Here immunoSEQ multiplex PCR was the method, and the copy in TCRdb shows in-frame clones only, minus some. The table includes 300,000 to 450,000 clones, more than 70% detected once. The material sequenced was peripheral blood. These receptors were collected from a woman aged 55-70 years with COVID-19, enrolled during active disease.

V usage is TRBV6-1 and J usage is TRBJ2-7; D may be TRBD2 (6 bases). This CDR3 is 14 amino acids long. The germline V and J ends were trimmed by 3 bases and 3 bases, with 12 bases remaining between them. The germline CDR1 and CDR2 sequences are MNHNS and SASEGT. The CDR3 here is CASSERGRYYEQYF. The CDR3 nucleotides are TGTGCCAGCAGTGAGCGGGGCAGATACTACGAGCAGTACTTC.

The DNA for the CDR3 is TGTGCCAGCTCACAAATCGGGGCAGGGGACAATGAGCAGTTCTTC. Protein product: CASSQIGAGDNEQFF. The chain recombines TRBV18 with TRBJ2-1, with D possibly matching TRBD1 (6 bases). Germline V gene data show CDR1 as KGHSH and CDR2 as LQKENI. CDR3 length: 15 residues. V lost 4 bases to trimming and J lost 5 bases, with 15 bases between them.

This clone occurred once. The CDR3 DNA follows: TGTGCCAGCAGCTTGGATCTAGCGGAATACAATGAGCAGTTCTTC. Protein product: CASSLDLAEYNEQFF. V and J are TRBV5-6 and TRBJ2-1, with 7 bases fitting TRBD2. The germline CDR1 and CDR2 sequences are SGHDT and YYEEEE. V shed 0 bases and J 4 bases; nucleotides not matched to a gene: 4. The CDR3 spans 15 residues.

The rearrangement links TRBV7-3 to TRBJ2-1; 12 bases are a match to TRBD1. V shed 5 bases and J 9 bases; nucleotides not matched to a gene: 8. The CDR3 contains 15 residues. Germline values: CDR1 SGHTA, CDR2 FQGTGA. The CDR3: CASSTHGTGGVEQFF. In DNA, the CDR3 is TGTGCCAGCAGCACCCACGGGACAGGGGGCGTTGAGCAGTTCTTC.

This sequence joins TRBV21-1 and TRBJ2-7; the D call of TRBD1 is as the table states it, not checked on the DNA. TRBV21-1 has pseudogene status. This CDR3 region has 15 residues. The CDR3 here is CASSSCVRCSYEQYF. The CDR3 nucleotides read TGTGCCAGCAGCTCCTGCGTCAGGTGCTCCTACGAGCAGTACTTC.

V is TRBV28 and J is TRBJ1-2; D is possibly TRBD1 (5 bases). CDR1 is MDHEN, CDR2 SYDVKM, per germline. Deletions cut 3 bases from V and 3 bases from J, with 14 bases between. The CDR3 is 15 residues long. The CDR3 sequence: CASSFGGSGDYGYTF. The DNA for the CDR3 is TGTGCCAGCAGTTTCGGGGGGTCGGGGGACTATGGCTACACCTTC.

The V and J genes are TRBV6-4 and TRBJ2-7; possible D gene TRBD2, 5 bases. Trimming took 5 bases from V and 3 from J, leaving 11 bases between them. Germline loops: CDR1 MRHNA, CDR2 SNTAGT. The CDR3 is made up of 13 amino acids. The CDR3 is CASSRIAFYEQYF. The CDR3 DNA reads TGTGCCAGCAGTAGAATAGCGTTCTACGAGCAGTACTTC.

The J gene is TRBJ2-7, the V gene TRBV11-2; the match to TRBD2 covers 9 bases. CDR1 and CDR2 (germline): SGHAT, FQNNGV. The CDR3 totals 16 residues. Trimming at V came to 5 bases and at J to 3 bases, leaving 11 bases not matched to a gene. In DNA, the CDR3 is TGTGCCAGCAGCCTTCGGCGGGGGGGTCTCGACTACGAGCAGTACTTC. Protein product: CASSLRRGGLDYEQYF. Variable domain in full (rest from reference TRBV11-2 and TRBJ2-7): EAGVAQSPRYKIIEKRQSVAFWCNPISGHATLYWYQQILGQGPKLLIQFQNNGVVDDSQLPKDRFSAERLKGVDSTLKIQPAKLEDSAVYLCASSLRRGGLDYEQYFGPGTRLTVT.

V is TRBV18 and J is TRBJ1-1; 7 bases are shared with TRBD1. This CDR3 is 17 amino acids long. The V and J ends lost 4 bases and 0 bases, in that order; junction bases with no gene match: 11. CDR1 KGHSH and CDR2 LQKENI come from the germline V gene. The CDR3: CASSQSGTANMNTEAFF. CDR3 DNA: TGTGCCAGCTCACAATCCGGGACAGCTAACATGAACACTGAAGCTTTCTTT.

This clone was seen only a few times. V gene TRBV7-3 combines with J gene TRBJ2-2; 8 nucleotides line up with TRBD2. V dropped 6 bases and J dropped 3; count of bases not matched to a gene: 3. The CDR3 is 14 amino acids. Looked up from germline, CDR1 is SGHTA and CDR2 is FQGTGA. The CDR3 DNA sequence: TGTGCCAGCAGGTCCGGGAGGGACACCGGGGAGCTGTTTTTT. It encodes CASRSGRDTGELFF.

Points on this clone: The sample holds other DNA sequences that translate to the same CDR3. The chain recombines TRBV5-1 with TRBJ2-5; TRBD1 is a possible D gene (5 bases). Trimming left V 0 bases short and J 2 bases short, with 8 bases between. CDR3 length: 14 amino acids. The V gene's germline CDR1 is SGHRS and CDR2 YFSETQ. In DNA, the CDR3 is TGCGCCAGCAGCTTGGGACAGATACAAGAGACCCAGTACTTC. This sequence encodes CASSLGQIQETQYF.

This chain links TRBV5-4 with TRBJ2-5; D is perhaps TRBD2 (7 bases). The CDR3 spans 16 residues. With 0 bases removed from V and 4 bases from J, the gap between germline ends came to 16 bases. In germline, CDR1 is SGHNT, CDR2 YYREEE (reference sequence). DNA for the CDR3: TGTGCCAGCAGCTTGGCCCTGGGGGGGGGCTTAGAGACCCAGTACTTC. It is translated as CASSLALGGGLETQYF. Combining the CDR3 with reference TRBV5-4 and TRBJ2-5 gives the whole variable domain ETGVTQSPTHLIKTRGQQVTLRCSSQSGHNTVSWYQQALGQGPQFIFQYYREEENGRGNFPPRFSGLQFPNYSSELNVNALELDDSALYLCASSLALGGGLETQYFGPGTRLLVL.

The chain links TRBV2 to TRBJ2-4, with D possibly TRBD1 on 6 matching bases. The CDR3 sequence is 14 residues long. CDR1 is SNHLY, CDR2 FYNNEI, per germline. Trimming shortened V by 6 bases and J by 3 bases, and 12 bases separated the two germline ends. CDR3: CASRNRVVKNIQYF. In DNA, the CDR3 is TGTGCCAGCAGAAACAGGGTCGTCAAAAACATTCAGTACTTC.

This clone came up a few times. The chain links TRBV5-1 to TRBJ1-2; 9 bases map to TRBD1. Germline-derived CDR1 and CDR2 are SGHRS and YFSETQ. The trim removed 4 bases at V and 0 bases at J, leaving 19 bases unmatched. The CDR3 loop spans 20 amino acids. The CDR3: CASSIPATGTGPRANYGYTF. The CDR3 DNA follows: TGCGCCAGCAGCATCCCCGCGACCGGGACAGGGCCTAGAGCTAACTATGGCTACACCTTC.